One sample yielded the 9 T cell receptor beta chains listed below, sequenced in a study of T cells in localized non-small cell lung cancer. Some clones are missing from TCRdb's copy, which holds only in-frame ones; the method was immunoSEQ multiplex PCR. Altogether 20,000 to 25,000 clones are present, more than 75% being singletons, with the ten largest covering 5% to 6.5%. The input for sequencing was peripheral blood, taken before any cancer treatment. The receptors stem from a male donor older than 55 with stage II squamous cell lung carcinoma.

This clone is a singleton in its sample. The chain joins TRBV27 to TRBJ1-1; perhaps TRBD1 as D (5 bases). Trimming stripped 4 bases from V and 8 bases from J, with 11 bases between. The CDR3 length is 12 residues. From germline, CDR1 is MNHEY and CDR2 SMNVEV (reference sequence). The CDR3 here is CASSSPGVEAFF. The CDR3 bases are TGTGCCAGCAGTTCTCCGGGGGTCGAAGCTTTCTTT.

The rearrangement uses TRBV11-1 and TRBJ2-7, with 10 bases aligning to TRBD1. V shed 5 bases and J 9 bases; nucleotides not matched to a gene: 16. This CDR3 has 16 residues. Germline CDR1 and CDR2: SGHAT and FQDESV (reference sequence). In DNA, the CDR3 is TGTGCCAGCAGCCCCTGGACAGGGGGTCCCCGGGGTGTGCAGTACTTC. Translation gives CASSPWTGGPRGVQYF.

The V and J genes are TRBV21-1 and TRBJ1-4; no check of the table's D call, TRBD1, against the DNA was made. TRBV21-1 constitutes a pseudogene. The CDR3 spans 14 residues. CDR3 sequence reads: CASNPDRANEKLFF. The CDR3 DNA sequence: TGTGCCAGCAATCCGGACAGGGCTAATGAAAAACTGTTTTTT.

This sequence joins TRBV7-2 and TRBJ2-7; 8 bases align to TRBD2. CDR1 SGHTA and CDR2 FQGNSA come from the germline V gene. CDR3 length: 15 residues. V gave up 3 bases and J gave up 3 bases; unmatched junction bases: 7. CDR3: CASSLGSGMGYEQYF. The CDR3 DNA is TGTGCCAGCAGCTTGGGTAGCGGGATGGGCTACGAGCAGTACTTC.

This chain joins TRBV6-1 and TRBJ1-6; D ambiguous. This CDR3 is built from 13 residues. Trimming pared 2 bases from V and 7 bases from J, leaving 6 bases between. In germline, CDR1 is MNHNS, CDR2 SASEGT. The CDR3 DNA reads TGTGCCAGCAGTGAAAGTGAGAATTCACCCCTCCACTTT. It is translated as CASSESENSPLHF.

This chain connects TRBV5-4 to TRBJ1-1; D is unresolved. The CDR3 runs to 16 residues. V was trimmed by 0 bases and J by 4 bases, leaving 16 bases between them. Germline assignment: CDR1 SGHNT and CDR2 YYREEE (reference sequence). CDR3 loop: CASSLGGLGSGTEAFF. The CDR3 nucleotides are TGTGCCAGCAGCTTGGGTGGACTAGGGTCGGGCACTGAAGCTTTCTTT.

The chain uses TRBV29-1 and TRBJ1-3; tentative D call: TRBD1 (6 bases). This CDR3 has 15 residues. The V end lost 0 bases, the J end lost 4 bases, and 13 bases lay between the germline ends. Germline CDR1 is SQVTM and CDR2 is ANQGSEA. The CDR3 protein is CSVEDRGSLGNTIYF. CDR3 DNA: TGCAGCGTTGAAGATAGGGGGAGTCTGGGAAACACCATATATTTT.

The chain combines TRBV5-1 with TRBJ1-2, with 10 bases identical to TRBD1. CDR1 and CDR2 (germline): SGHRS, YFSETQ. Losses at the gene ends were 6 bases for V and 4 bases for J; bases not matched to a gene: 6. The CDR3 runs to 14 residues. This CDR3 reads CASTQGQGSYGYTF. CDR3 sequence (DNA): TGCGCCAGCACCCAGGGACAGGGGTCCTATGGCTACACCTTC.

The rearrangement links TRBV9 to TRBJ1-1, with 7 bases fitting TRBD1. CDR3 size: 15 residues. The ends lost 0 bases at V and 1 base at J; junction bases unmatched: 3. Looked up from germline, CDR1 is SGDLS and CDR2 is YYNGEE. The CDR3 spells CASSVVKGANTEAFF. CDR3 coding DNA: TGTGCCAGCAGCGTAGTCAAGGGGGCGAACACTGAAGCTTTCTTT.